This is a list of T cell receptor beta chains from one sample in a study of Graves' ophthalmopathy and Graves' hyperthyroidism. TCRdb reprocessed the multiplex PCR reads with MiXCR, giving one entry per CDR3 protein. Seen here are some 350,000 distinct CDR3 sequences, approximately 18% observed once, and the top ten hold about 2.4%. The sequenced material came from peripheral blood. The receptors stem from an adult woman with stable Graves' hyperthyroidism. CDR3s include the opening cysteine and the closing phenylalanine or tryptophan. D genes are given only for firm matches. The size entry is marked missing in some rows and otherwise reads once, few, many or a size class.

j_call: TRBJ2-5; v_call: TRBV7-9; clone_size: many; d_call: .; cdr3_nt: TGTGCCAGCAGCTTAGCGGGGGAGCAAGAGACCCAGTACTTC; cdr3_aa: CASSLAGEQETQYF
j_call: TRBJ2-7; v_call: TRBV27; clone_size: once; d_call: TRBD2; cdr3_nt: TGTGCCATCAGTTTCGCGGGAGCGGTGTGGGAGCAGTACTTC; cdr3_aa: CAISFAGAVWEQYF
j_call: TRBJ2-7; v_call: TRBV19; clone_size: few; d_call: .; cdr3_nt: TGTGCCAGTAGTATAGATCCCCTTACCTACGAGCAGTACTTC; cdr3_aa: CASSIDPLTYEQYF
j_call: TRBJ1-5; v_call: TRBV20-1; clone_size: many; d_call: .; cdr3_nt: TGCAGTGCTAGAGATAACCCCGAAGGGTATAGCAATCAGCCCCAGCATTTT; cdr3_aa: CSARDNPEGYSNQPQHF
j_call: TRBJ1-5; v_call: TRBV6-1; clone_size: .; d_call: .; cdr3_nt: TGTGCCAGCATCCCAGAGGGGGGAATGGGCAATCAGCCCCAGCATTTT; cdr3_aa: CASIPEGGMGNQPQHF
j_call: TRBJ2-7; v_call: TRBV7-7; clone_size: .; d_call: TRBD2; cdr3_nt: TGTGCTAGCAGCTTTCGGCCTAGCGGATACGAGCAGTACTTC; cdr3_aa: CASSFRPSGYEQYF
j_call: TRBJ1-6; v_call: TRBV28; clone_size: many; d_call: .; cdr3_nt: TGTGCCAGCAGTTTACAGAATAATTCACCCCTCCACTTT; cdr3_aa: CASSLQNNSPLHF
j_call: TRBJ2-5; v_call: TRBV11-3; clone_size: .; d_call: TRBD1; cdr3_nt: TGTGCCAGCAGCCGCAACCCGACGACAGGGGGCGATGAGACCCAGTACTTC; cdr3_aa: CASSRNPTTGGDETQYF
j_call: TRBJ2-7; v_call: TRBV2; clone_size: many; d_call: TRBD1; cdr3_nt: TGTGCCAGCAACAAGGACAGGGGGTTCGAGCAGTACTTC; cdr3_aa: CASNKDRGFEQYF
j_call: TRBJ1-1; v_call: TRBV20-1; clone_size: many; d_call: .; cdr3_nt: TGCAGTGCCCCGAGGGGGGGGAGCACTGAAGCTTTCTTT; cdr3_aa: CSAPRGGSTEAFF
j_call: TRBJ1-2; v_call: TRBV6-1; clone_size: many; d_call: TRBD1; cdr3_nt: TGTGCCAGCAGTGCCTGGGACAGAGGGTATGGCTACACCTTC; cdr3_aa: CASSAWDRGYGYTF
j_call: TRBJ2-7; v_call: TRBV9; clone_size: many; d_call: TRBD1; cdr3_nt: TGTGCCAGCAGCGTAGAACAGGGGGCCTACGAGCAGTACTTC; cdr3_aa: CASSVEQGAYEQYF
j_call: TRBJ1-6; v_call: TRBV7-2; clone_size: many; d_call: .; cdr3_nt: TGTGCCAGCAATTTAAGCGGTTCCTCCTCCTATAATTCACCCCTCCACTTT; cdr3_aa: CASNLSGSSSYNSPLHF
j_call: TRBJ1-5; v_call: TRBV10-3; clone_size: many; d_call: .; cdr3_nt: TGTGCCATCAGTGAGTCACATCAGCCCCAGCATTTT; cdr3_aa: CAISESHQPQHF
j_call: TRBJ1-1; v_call: TRBV11-2; clone_size: many; d_call: .; cdr3_nt: TGTGCCAGCAGCTTAGGTTTAGTGGCGGTTGAAGCTTTCTTT; cdr3_aa: CASSLGLVAVEAFF
j_call: TRBJ1-3; v_call: TRBV5-1; clone_size: many; d_call: TRBD1; cdr3_nt: TGCGCCAGCAGCTCCGGACAGGCTGGAAACACCATATATTTT; cdr3_aa: CASSSGQAGNTIYF
j_call: TRBJ1-1; v_call: TRBV27; clone_size: many; d_call: .; cdr3_nt: TGTGCCAGCAGCCTCGGGGCGAGGACTGAAGCTTTCTTT; cdr3_aa: CASSLGARTEAFF
j_call: TRBJ1-2; v_call: TRBV12-3/TRBV12-4; clone_size: many; d_call: .; cdr3_nt: TGTGCCAGCAGTCCGAGAAGGGGGGGGCTCTACTATGGCTACACCTTC; cdr3_aa: CASSPRRGGLYYGYTF
j_call: TRBJ2-2; v_call: TRBV7-2; clone_size: many; d_call: .; cdr3_nt: TGTGCCAGCAGCACGTACGGGATCGGGGAGCTGTTTTTT; cdr3_aa: CASSTYGIGELFF
j_call: TRBJ1-1; v_call: TRBV20-1; clone_size: many; d_call: .; cdr3_nt: TGCAGTGCCTCGGCCCCTTACGCTTTCTTT; cdr3_aa: CSASAPYAFF
j_call: TRBJ2-3; v_call: TRBV7-3; clone_size: .; d_call: .; cdr3_nt: TGTGCCAGCAGCTTGCGGGACAGATCTAGCACAGATACGCAGTATTTT; cdr3_aa: CASSLRDRSSTDTQYF
j_call: TRBJ2-4; v_call: TRBV6-5; clone_size: many; d_call: TRBD2; cdr3_nt: TGTGCCAGCAGTCTCCTCGGAGCGGGAGACATTCAGTACTTC; cdr3_aa: CASSLLGAGDIQYF
j_call: TRBJ1-1; v_call: TRBV12-3/TRBV12-4; clone_size: .; d_call: .; cdr3_nt: TGTGCCAGCAGTCCTACATCAGGACTGAACACTGAAGCTTTCTTT; cdr3_aa: CASSPTSGLNTEAFF
j_call: TRBJ1-2; v_call: TRBV5-1; clone_size: many; d_call: TRBD1; cdr3_nt: TGCGCCAGCAGCTTGAGCAGACAGGGACAAGGCTACACCTTC; cdr3_aa: CASSLSRQGQGYTF
j_call: TRBJ2-2; v_call: TRBV6-1; clone_size: many; d_call: .; cdr3_nt: TGTGCCAGCACCAGTTGGGTGTCCGGGGAGCTGTTTTTT; cdr3_aa: CASTSWVSGELFF
j_call: TRBJ2-5; v_call: TRBV27; clone_size: many; d_call: TRBD2; cdr3_nt: TGTGCCAGCAGTTTTACTCGTAGCGGGCGGGAGACCCAGTACTTC; cdr3_aa: CASSFTRSGRETQYF